The next 22 T cell receptor beta chains were all read from a single sample in a study of Ad26.COV2.S vaccination and SARS-CoV-2 variants. Treatment noted: roughly 20 received Ad26.COV2.S at low or high dose, single or two shots; roughly 5 received placebo; per-sample allocation not given. Repertoires come from day 63 after the first vaccine or placebo injection. Using immunoSEQ multiplex PCR, the repertoire was profiled, and TCRdb retains in-frame clones only, with some absent. Of hundreds of thousands of clones in the sample, 89% are singletons; the top ten hold about 1.5%. The starting material was peripheral blood, obtained in a trial of Ad26.COV2.S vaccine versus placebo. Every receptor here comes from a person between 18 and 59 years old who received the Ad26.COV2.S COVID-19 vaccine or a placebo.

The V call is TRBV6-5, the J call TRBJ1-4, with 10 bases that match TRBD1. The V gene's germline CDR1 is MNHEY and CDR2 SVGAGI. V was clipped by 6 bases and J by 6 bases; unmatched bases: 4. The CDR3 runs 14 residues. In nucleotides, the CDR3 is TGTGCCAGCAGCTCCGGGACAGGGGATGAAAAACTGTTTTTT. Protein product: CASSSGTGDEKLFF.

The rearrangement uses TRBV3-1 (or the pseudogene TRBV3-2) and TRBJ1-5; 9 positions agree with TRBD1. Germline V CDR1 and CDR2: LGHDT, YNNKEL (reference sequence). This CDR3 has 14 amino acids. Trimming took 3 bases from V and 11 from J; bases not matched to a gene: 8. DNA for the CDR3: TGTGCCAGCAGCCAGGGGACAGGGTTCCGGGCCCAGCATTTT. It yields the protein CASSQGTGFRAQHF.

CDR3 in DNA: TGTGCCAGCTCACAAAGCGGACGTCCCTCCCCGGGGACTGAAGCTTTCTTT. This translates into CASSQSGRPSPGTEAFF. The J gene is TRBJ1-1, the V gene TRBV18, with D hard to call. CDR3 length: 17 amino acids. Germline values: CDR1 KGHSH, CDR2 LQKENI. V lost 4 bases and J 5 bases, leaving 23 bases between the germline ends.

The J gene is TRBJ1-6, the V gene TRBV30; no clear D gene. Germline CDR1 reads GTSNPN; CDR2 reads SVGIG (reference sequence). V lost 0 bases, J lost 0 bases, and 12 bases lay in between. The CDR3 contains 17 residues. The CDR3 DNA follows: TGTGCCTGGAGTGTACCGCAGGCGAGCTCCTATAATTCACCCCTCCACTTT. Its protein is CAWSVPQASSYNSPLHF.

The V call is TRBV7-2, the J call TRBJ1-6; 7 nucleotides match TRBD1. Germline trimming cut 4 bases from V and 11 bases from J; bases unmatched to any gene: 5. The CDR3 contains 13 residues. Germline V lookup: CDR1 SGHTA, CDR2 FQGNSA. The CDR3 coding sequence is TGTGCCAGCAGCTCCGAACAGGGGCCACCCCTCCACTTT. Its translation is CASSSEQGPPLHF.

The V gene is TRBV15, the J gene TRBJ2-2; 8 bases fit TRBD1. The CDR3 is made up of 16 amino acids. CDR1 and CDR2 (germline): LNHNV, YYDKDF (reference sequence). V lost 1 base and J lost 5; bases outside the gene matches: 6. CDR3 coding DNA: TGTGCCACCAGCAGAGGGACAGGGATCGGGACCGGGGAGCTGTTTTTT. Translated: CATSRGTGIGTGELFF.

The chain links TRBV7-2 to TRBJ1-2, with D unresolved. CDR3 length: 12 amino acids. In germline, CDR1 is SGHTA, CDR2 FQGNSA. Deletions cut 7 bases from V and 0 bases from J, with 6 bases between. The DNA of the CDR3 is TGTGCCAGCACGGGCACTAACTATGGCTACACCTTC. Residues: CASTGTNYGYTF.

The chain links TRBV10-3 to TRBJ1-5; TRBD1 might be the D (6 bases). In germline, CDR1 is ENHRY, CDR2 SYGVKD. Trimming took 10 bases from V and 3 from J, leaving 13 bases between them. The CDR3 sequence is 13 residues long. As DNA, the CDR3 is TGTGCCACCGGCGGACAGATCAATCAGCCCCAGCATTTT. Translation gives CATGGQINQPQHF.

J is TRBJ1-1 and V is TRBV5-5; weak D call: TRBD1 (5 bases). The CDR3 runs to 14 residues. Trimming removed 0 bases at V and 2 bases at J, with 8 bases between. The V gene's germline CDR1 is SGHKS and CDR2 YYEKEE (reference sequence). Here the CDR3 DNA reads TGTGCCAGCAGCTTGGAGAGGGGCAACACTGAAGCTTTCTTT. Its translation is CASSLERGNTEAFF.

The chain is built from TRBV7-9 and TRBJ2-6; D gene uncertain. The CDR3 runs to 15 residues. Trimming shortened V by 3 bases and J by 0 bases, and 6 bases separated the two germline ends. Germline CDR1 is SEHNR and CDR2 is FQNEAQ (reference sequence). DNA for the CDR3: TGTGCCAGCAGCTTTTACGACTCTGGGGCCAACGTCCTGACTTTC. Translating gives CASSFYDSGANVLTF.

J is TRBJ1-6 and V is TRBV5-4; D is unclear. CDR3 length: 13 residues. V lost 2 bases and J lost 14, with 14 bases in between. Per the germline V gene, CDR1 is SGHNT and CDR2 is YYREEE (reference sequence). In DNA, the CDR3 is TGTGCCAGCAGCTTAAACGGGGTTAAGGCCCTCCACTTT. Protein: CASSLNGVKALHF.

V is TRBV4-3 and J is TRBJ1-4; 8 bases line up with TRBD1. The CDR3 is 18 residues long. The V segment lost 1 base and the J segment 0 bases; nucleotides outside the gene matches: 7. CDR1 and CDR2 from the germline V gene are LGHNA and YSLEER. The CDR3 region has the DNA TGCGCCAGCAGCCAAGGGACAGGGTTCACATCAACTAATGAAAAACTGTTTTTT. Its translation: CASSQGTGFTSTNEKLFF.

The chain carries TRBV19 and TRBJ2-7, with D possibly TRBD1 on 6 matching bases. Between the trimmed V and J ends, which lost 4 bases and 2 bases, there was a span of 15 bases. The CDR3 has 15 residues. Per the germline V gene, CDR1 is LNHDA and CDR2 is SQIVND (reference sequence). The DNA for the CDR3 is TGTGCCAGTAGTAGACAGGTCGTAGGTCCCTACGAGCAGTACTTC. This encodes CASSRQVVGPYEQYF.

The V call is TRBV7-2, the J call TRBJ1-2, with 7 bases matching TRBD1. The V gene's germline CDR1 is SGHTA and CDR2 FQGNSA. J lost 0 bases, V lost 3 bases, and 4 bases had no gene match. This CDR3 spans 15 amino acids. The DNA for the CDR3 is TGTGCCAGCAGCTTCCAGGGGACAGCTAACTATGGCTACACCTTC. Translation gives CASSFQGTANYGYTF.

The CDR3 coding sequence is TGTGCCAGCAGTGGAGATACGCAGTATTTT. It yields the protein CASSGDTQYF. This chain connects TRBV13 to TRBJ2-3; D not resolved. V lost 6 bases and J lost 5, with 3 bases in between. This CDR3 spans 10 amino acids. Germline V gene sequence: CDR1 PRHDT, CDR2 FYEKMQ (reference sequence).

The V call is TRBV5-4, the J call TRBJ2-1, with unresolved D. V shed 5 bases and J shed 5 bases, with 14 bases lying between them. The CDR3 consists of 14 residues. Germline V gene data show CDR1 as SGHNT and CDR2 as YYREEE (reference sequence). DNA for the CDR3: TGTGCCAGCAGATACGATGACATTGACAATGAGCAGTTCTTC. Amino acids: CASRYDDIDNEQFF.

The J gene is TRBJ2-5, the V gene TRBV27; D perhaps matches TRBD2 (6 bases). CDR1 and CDR2 from the germline V gene are MNHEY and SMNVEV (reference sequence). V gave up 3 bases and J gave up 5 bases, with 7 bases separating them. CDR3 length equals 12 residues. The CDR3 nucleotides are TGTGCCAGCAGTTTTGGGGGGGAGACCCAGTACTTC. Encoded protein: CASSFGGETQYF.

This chain connects TRBV30 to TRBJ2-5; weak D call: TRBD1 (6 bases). This CDR3 is built from 13 residues. Germline-derived CDR1 and CDR2 are GTSNPN and SVGIG (reference sequence). The V and J ends lost 2 bases and 2 bases respectively, with 9 bases between them. The chain's CDR3 is CAWSWTVQETQYF. The DNA for the CDR3 is TGTGCCTGGAGTTGGACAGTTCAAGAGACCCAGTACTTC.

The V and J genes are TRBV18 and TRBJ1-5, with D perhaps TRBD1 (5 bases). This CDR3 region has 14 residues. Germline loops: CDR1 KGHSH, CDR2 LQKENI. V lost 4 bases and J 7 bases, leaving 14 bases between the germline ends. CDR3 nucleotides: TGTGCCAGCTCACTGAGGGGCACGGGCCAGCCCCAGCATTTT. This encodes CASSLRGTGQPQHF.

The V gene is TRBV18, the J gene TRBJ2-5; TRBD1 agrees at 8 bases. J was trimmed by 1 base and V by 3 bases; bases with no gene match: 4. Germline V gives CDR1 KGHSH, CDR2 LQKENI. The CDR3 runs 15 residues. As DNA, the CDR3 is TGTGCCAGCTCACCCTGGACAGGGAGCCAAGAGACCCAGTACTTC. Translated: CASSPWTGSQETQYF.

The gene calls are TRBV10-2 and TRBJ2-5; D is undetermined. Deletions cut 4 bases from V and 3 bases from J, with 6 bases between. Germline loops: CDR1 WSHSY, CDR2 SAAADI. CDR3 length: 12 amino acids. The CDR3 loop reads CASSGAEETQYF. CDR3 sequence (DNA): TGCGCCAGCAGTGGGGCAGAAGAGACCCAGTACTTC.

The chain is built from TRBV6-2 or TRBV6-3 and TRBJ1-1; tentatively, D is TRBD1 (6 bases). CDR1 is MNHEY and CDR2 is SVGEGT in the germline V gene. The CDR3 has 16 residues. V was trimmed by 0 bases and J by 5 bases, leaving 16 bases between them. In nucleotides, the CDR3 is TGTGCCAGCAGTTACTCATGGGAGGACAGAGAAACTGAAGCTTTCTTT. It translates to CASSYSWEDRETEAFF.